These T cell receptor beta chains were read from a single sample in a study of T cells after posttransplantation cyclophosphamide. Assay: immunoSEQ multiplex PCR; the TCRdb copy retains only in-frame clones and omits some. The sample includes under 8,000 clones, under 95% of them seen just once. The sample in question was PBMCs, obtained 1404 days after allogeneic stem cell transplant with posttransplant cyclophosphamide. The receptors here all came from a female patient aged 45-60 years who received an allogeneic stem cell transplant from a related donor, was CMV-positive, and had no GVHD. T cells may partly derive from the graft donor. Each CDR3 is given with its conserved first and last residue. D genes are given only for firm matches. Clone size appears in some rows only: once, few, many, or a class for an expanded clone.

j_call d_call clone_size v_call cdr3_nt cdr3_aa
TRBJ2-5 - - TRBV27 TGTGCCAGCAGTTCCCTTAGTGAGGAGACCCAGTACTTC CASSSLSEETQYF
TRBJ1-5 TRBD1 - TRBV15 TGTGCCACCAGCAGAGTGGATGACAGGGGTCAGCCCCAGCATTTT CATSRVDDRGQPQHF
TRBJ2-7 - - TRBV6-6 TGTGCCAGCAGTTACTACCAGGGTCCCTACGAGCAGTACTTC CASSYYQGPYEQYF
TRBJ2-3 - - TRBV11-2 TGTGCCAGCAGCTTCAGGGGCTCTAGCACAGATACGCAGTATTTT CASSFRGSSTDTQYF
TRBJ1-2 - - TRBV11-2 TGTGCCAGCAGTTCAGGGATCGCCTATGGCTACACCTTC CASSSGIAYGYTF
TRBJ1-5 - - TRBV5-1 TGCGCCAGCAGCTTGGGGGGCGGCGATCAGCCCCAGCATTTT CASSLGGGDQPQHF
TRBJ2-3 TRBD2 - TRBV9 TGTGCCAGCAGCGACCGGACTAGCGGGAGGGCTACAGATACGCAGTATTTT CASSDRTSGRATDTQYF
TRBJ1-5 - - TRBV7-2 TGTGCCAGCAGCTTGTCCAGGGCGGTCAATCAGCCCCAGCATTTT CASSLSRAVNQPQHF
TRBJ2-1 - - TRBV28 TGTGCCAATTCCCAAGGTATCCGGGACAATGAGCAGTTCTTC CANSQGIRDNEQFF
TRBJ1-4 - - TRBV10-2 TGCGCCAGCAGTGAGTGGACTCTCAATGAAAAACTGTTTTTT CASSEWTLNEKLFF
TRBJ1-5 - - TRBV11-2 TGTGCCAGCAGCTTAGATGCAGGCGCAGGGCCCCAGCATTTT CASSLDAGAGPQHF
TRBJ1-2 - - TRBV27 TGTGCCAGCACCACCCTAGCGGCAGACGACTATAGCTACACCTTC CASTTLAADDYSYTF
TRBJ2-1 - once TRBV7-3 TGTGCCAGCAGCTCCCGACTGGGTCGCGATGAGCAGTTCTTC CASSSRLGRDEQFF
TRBJ2-1 TRBD2 - TRBV29-1 TGCAGCGAGAGACTAGCGGGACGGTACAATGAGCAGTTCTTC CSERLAGRYNEQFF
TRBJ2-3 TRBD2 - TRBV2 TGTGCCAGCAGTGAAAGTTTAGAGACGACTAGCGGGAGGGAGGATACGCAGTATTTT CASSESLETTSGREDTQYF
TRBJ1-1 - once TRBV7-8 TGTGCCAGCAGCTCCAGCCACAGGGTAGGTGAAGCTTTCTTT CASSSSHRVGEAFF
TRBJ2-2 TRBD1 - TRBV18 TGTGCCAGCTCACCAATGACAGGGGGCGACACCGGGGAGCTGTTTTTT CASSPMTGGDTGELFF
TRBJ2-7 - - TRBV6-5 TGTGCCAGCAGTTACTCGTCTGCAGGGTTTACCTACGAGCAGTACTTC CASSYSSAGFTYEQYF
TRBJ2-1 TRBD2 - TRBV2 TGTGCCAGCAGTGAGGGGACTAGCGGACCCAATGAGCAGTTCTTC CASSEGTSGPNEQFF
TRBJ2-7 TRBD2 - TRBV7-6 TGTGCCAGCAGCCCCTCACCGGGACTAGCGGCTCCCGAGCAGTACTTC CASSPSPGLAAPEQYF
TRBJ2-5 - - TRBV20-1 TGCAGGGCTTGGGCCCAAGAGACCCAGTACTTC CRAWAQETQYF
TRBJ1-4 TRBD1 - TRBV10-3 TGTGCCATCAGTGGCGGGACAGGGCCTAATGAAAAACTGTTTTTT CAISGGTGPNEKLFF
TRBJ2-5 TRBD2 once TRBV11-2 TGTGCCAGCAGCACCGGGACTAGCGGGGAAGAGACCCAGTACTTC CASSTGTSGEETQYF
TRBJ2-1 TRBD1 - TRBV27 TGTGCCAGCAGTGGGATGGGACAGGGACCCAATGAGCAGTTCTTC CASSGMGQGPNEQFF
TRBJ2-7 TRBD2 - TRBV11-3 TGTGCCAGCAGCTTAGGCCTAGCGGAAATCTACGAGCAGTACTTC CASSLGLAEIYEQYF
TRBJ1-5 - - TRBV27 TGTGCCAGCAGATTCATGGGTGACCAGGGAAAGCCCCAGCATTTT CASRFMGDQGKPQHF
TRBJ2-7 - - TRBV4-1 TGCGCCAGCAGCCAAGATACTAGTGACGAGCAGTACTTC CASSQDTSDEQYF
TRBJ2-1 TRBD2 - TRBV4-1 TGCGCCAGCAGAACAGGACTAGCGGGAGGGAATGAGCAGTTCTTC CASRTGLAGGNEQFF
TRBJ2-3 - - TRBV28 TGTGCCAGCAGCTACGACAGCGTCACAGATACGCAGTATTTT CASSYDSVTDTQYF
TRBJ1-2 TRBD1 - TRBV12-5 TGTGCTAGTGGTTTGGCAGGGACAGGGGTGAACTATGGCTACACCTTC CASGLAGTGVNYGYTF
TRBJ2-7 TRBD1 large TRBV4-1 TGCGCCAGCAGCCAAAGGCCCAGCCTGGACAGGGTCTACGAGCAGTACTTC CASSQRPSLDRVYEQYF
TRBJ2-1 - once TRBV7-3 TGTGCCAGCAGCTTAGCCGGGACTGGGCGGTACAATGAGCAGTTCTTC CASSLAGTGRYNEQFF
TRBJ2-5 - - TRBV7-2 TGTGCCAGCAGCTTAGGGGCGCAGATTAGGATAGAGACCCAGTACTTC CASSLGAQIRIETQYF
TRBJ2-7 - - TRBV15 TGTGCCACCAGCAGACAGGGCAGCTCCTACGAGCAGTACTTC CATSRQGSSYEQYF
TRBJ2-3 - - TRBV7-2 TGTGCCAGCAGCTTAGAGCGGTTCACAGATACGCAGTATTTT CASSLERFTDTQYF
TRBJ1-4 - - TRBV29-1 TGCAGCGTACCCGACATTGCTAATGAAAAACTGTTTTTT CSVPDIANEKLFF
TRBJ1-2 TRBD1 - TRBV15 TGTGCCACCAGCTTTCTACAGGGGAACCGCTATGGCTACACCTTC CATSFLQGNRYGYTF
TRBJ2-7 TRBD2 - TRBV2 TGTGCCAGCAGTGACGACAGCGGACTGGGACTAGCGTACGAGCAGTACTTC CASSDDSGLGLAYEQYF
TRBJ2-2 TRBD1 - TRBV5-1 TGCGCCAGCAGCTTGGAGGGGACAGCAAACACCGGGGAGCTGTTTTTT CASSLEGTANTGELFF
TRBJ2-7 - - TRBV28 TGTGCCAGCACCTCCTCCTACGAGCAGTACTTC CASTSSYEQYF
TRBJ1-4 TRBD1 - TRBV7-2 TGTGCCAGCAGCTATCGCCTTCTGGACAGGGCAACTAATGAAAAACTGTTTTTT CASSYRLLDRATNEKLFF
TRBJ2-7 - once TRBV19 TGTGCCAGTAGTACAACCGGGACATTTAACGACGAGCAGTACTTC CASSTTGTFNDEQYF
TRBJ1-1 TRBD1 - TRBV27 TGTGCCAGCAGTTTGACAGGGTGGAACACTGAAGCTTTCTTT CASSLTGWNTEAFF
TRBJ1-2 TRBD1 - TRBV5-4 TGTGCCAGCAGCATACACCCAACAGGGGGCGCGGACGGCTACACCTTC CASSIHPTGGADGYTF
TRBJ2-3 TRBD1 - TRBV19 TGTGCCAGTAGTCGACAGGGGGCTTTCGCAGATACGCAGTATTTT CASSRQGAFADTQYF
TRBJ1-5 - - TRBV9 TGTGCCAGCAGCGTAGTGGATAGGCAGGGTTACAATCAGCCCCAGCATTTT CASSVVDRQGYNQPQHF